A selection of T cell receptor beta chains follows, all from one sample in a study of T cell repertoires in cytomegalovirus infection. TCRdb itself ran the reads through MiXCR, one entry per CDR3 protein. Here the sample spans 350,000 to 450,000 distinct CDR3 sequences, 15% to 20% being singletons. Sequencing was performed on PBMCs. The receptors shown here come from a human donor in good health (CMV status not recorded). Some clones in this sample may be carry-over from other donors' samples. Each CDR3 is given with its conserved first and last residue.

V,CDR3
TRBV18,CASSSGERTLQETQYF
TRBV2,CASSVRGAYVNTEAFF
TRBV12-5,CASGLSRKQGIPYEQYF
TRBV7-2,CASSSDSYNQPQHF
TRBV7-8,CARHCLRLEQFF
TRBV6-2/TRBV6-3,CASKGLAGANSYEQYF
TRBV20-1,CSARSLAGATIFF
TRBV11-3,CASSPGGEYTEAFF
TRBV28,CASSTQGAGNTIYF
TRBV19,CASSNSYQPQHF
TRBV6-2/TRBV6-3,CAIRDRHNEQFF
TRBV20-1,CSARATGTFPIDTQYF
TRBV4-1,CASSPGRANYGYTF
TRBV7-2,CASSPGSFPDTQYF
TRBV7-8,CASSSRVANTEAFF
TRBV7-2,CASSSAPISGGNEQFF
TRBV19,CASRTETGGRSNQPQHF
TRBV14,CASSPRDRGYYGYTF
TRBV2,CASSEEGGAGGEQYF
TRBV27,CASRPDLNTEAFF
TRBV7-8,CASSLASVSGNTIYF
TRBV7-9,CASSLARGAIGNEQFF
TRBV11-2,CASSTGPSQPQHF
TRBV19,CASIASGAKNIQYF
TRBV7-6,CASSAGQGGTEAFF
TRBV18,CASQGSNGANVLTF
TRBV7-9,CASSPPGLAGGSETQYF
TRBV14,CASSQGILDYLDEQYF
TRBV5-6,CASSFEGGTFNEQFF
TRBV11-2,CASSLLVNTGELFF
TRBV7-2,CASRGDGSSYNSPLHF
TRBV12-3/TRBV12-4,CASSFLTLEQFF
TRBV5-8,CASSGTVSSTDTQYF
TRBV7-2,CASSPRAQGAPRETQYF
TRBV7-9,CASSSYRETQYF
TRBV12-3/TRBV12-4,CASKGQGLQTQYF
TRBV7-2,CASSLLGRGVRSPLHF
TRBV6-4,CASSESTSTDTQYF
TRBV12-3/TRBV12-4,CASSFRPRNSPLHF
TRBV2,CASIQDRATYEQYF
TRBV12-5,CASGLGVGTETQYF
TRBV2,CASSARGLDNTQYF
TRBV7-6,CASSLGGARYKNEQFF
TRBV7-2,CASSFQSDDRRGSPLHF
TRBV12-3/TRBV12-4,CASSPGTRIQAFF
TRBV28,CASSLGRTPRRQYF
TRBV7-9,CASSANQGRNYEQYF
TRBV7-9,CASSPPTGVDTQYF
TRBV7-2,CASSLQGISAPYGYTF
TRBV4-2,CASSQDQGSSYNEQFF
TRBV4-1,CASSHGGQEYNQPQHF
TRBV28,CATSTGAEGWETQYF
TRBV5-4,CASSLPGGGDGYTF
TRBV7-2,CASSLEEGSGYTF
TRBV7-6,CASSEGTGLGDTQYF